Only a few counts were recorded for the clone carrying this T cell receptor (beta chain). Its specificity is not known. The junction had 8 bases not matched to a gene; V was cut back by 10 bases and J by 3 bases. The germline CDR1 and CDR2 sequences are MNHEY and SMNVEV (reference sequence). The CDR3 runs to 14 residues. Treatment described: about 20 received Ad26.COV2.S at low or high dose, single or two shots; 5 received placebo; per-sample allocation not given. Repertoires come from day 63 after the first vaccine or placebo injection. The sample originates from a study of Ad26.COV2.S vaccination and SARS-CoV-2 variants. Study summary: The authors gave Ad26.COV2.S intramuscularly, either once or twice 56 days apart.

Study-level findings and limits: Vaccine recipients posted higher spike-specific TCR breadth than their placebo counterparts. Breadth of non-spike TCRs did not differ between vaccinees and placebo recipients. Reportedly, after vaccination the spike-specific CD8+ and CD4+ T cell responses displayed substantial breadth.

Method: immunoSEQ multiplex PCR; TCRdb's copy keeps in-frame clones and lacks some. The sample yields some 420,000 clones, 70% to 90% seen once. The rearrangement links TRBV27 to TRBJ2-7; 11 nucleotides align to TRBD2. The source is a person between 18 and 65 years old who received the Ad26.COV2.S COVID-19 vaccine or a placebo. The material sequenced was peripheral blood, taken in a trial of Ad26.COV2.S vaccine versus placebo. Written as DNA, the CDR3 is TGTGCCATCACTGGGACTAGCGGAAACTACGAGCAGTACTTC. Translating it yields CAITGTSGNYEQYF.